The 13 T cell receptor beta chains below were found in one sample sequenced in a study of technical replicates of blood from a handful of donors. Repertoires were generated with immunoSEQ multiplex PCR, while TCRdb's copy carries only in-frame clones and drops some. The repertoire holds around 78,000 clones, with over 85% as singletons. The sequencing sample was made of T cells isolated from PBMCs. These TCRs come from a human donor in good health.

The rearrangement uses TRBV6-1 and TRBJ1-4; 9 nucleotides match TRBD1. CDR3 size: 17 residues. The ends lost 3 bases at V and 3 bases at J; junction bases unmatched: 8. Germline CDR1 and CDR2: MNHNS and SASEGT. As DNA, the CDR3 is TGTGCCAGCAGTGACGGCCCGGGACAGGGTCCTAATGAAAAACTGTTTTTT. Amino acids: CASSDGPGQGPNEKLFF.

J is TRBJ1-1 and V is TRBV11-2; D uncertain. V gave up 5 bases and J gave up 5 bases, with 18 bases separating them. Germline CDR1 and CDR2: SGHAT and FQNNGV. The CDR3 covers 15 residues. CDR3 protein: CASSPVKGRRTEAFF. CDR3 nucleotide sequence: TGTGCCAGCAGCCCGGTCAAAGGGAGGAGAACTGAAGCTTTCTTT.

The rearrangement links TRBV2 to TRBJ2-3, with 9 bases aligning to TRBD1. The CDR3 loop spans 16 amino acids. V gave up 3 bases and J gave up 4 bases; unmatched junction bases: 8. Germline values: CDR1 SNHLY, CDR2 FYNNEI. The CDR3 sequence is CASSDLDRGSSDTQYF. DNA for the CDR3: TGTGCCAGCAGTGACCTAGACAGGGGGTCCTCAGATACGCAGTATTTT.

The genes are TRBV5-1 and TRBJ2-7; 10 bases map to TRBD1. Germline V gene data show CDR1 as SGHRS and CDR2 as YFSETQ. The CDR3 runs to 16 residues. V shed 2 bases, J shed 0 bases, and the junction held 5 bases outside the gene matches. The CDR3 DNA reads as TGCGCCAGCAGCTTAAGACAGGGGGCGAGCTCCTACGAGCAGTACTTC. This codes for CASSLRQGASSYEQYF.

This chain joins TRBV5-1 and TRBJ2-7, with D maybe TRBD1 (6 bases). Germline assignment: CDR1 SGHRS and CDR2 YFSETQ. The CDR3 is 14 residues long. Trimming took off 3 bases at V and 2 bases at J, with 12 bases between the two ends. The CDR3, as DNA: TGCGCCAGCAGCTCCCGGGACATGACCTACGAGCAGTACTTC. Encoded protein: CASSSRDMTYEQYF.

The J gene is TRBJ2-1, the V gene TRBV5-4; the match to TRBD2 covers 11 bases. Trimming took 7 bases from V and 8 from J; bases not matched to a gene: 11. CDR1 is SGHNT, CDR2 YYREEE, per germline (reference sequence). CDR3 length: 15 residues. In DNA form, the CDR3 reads TGTGCCAGCGCGACTAGCGGGGCGATTTTGGATGAGCAGTTCTTC. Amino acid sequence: CASATSGAILDEQFF.

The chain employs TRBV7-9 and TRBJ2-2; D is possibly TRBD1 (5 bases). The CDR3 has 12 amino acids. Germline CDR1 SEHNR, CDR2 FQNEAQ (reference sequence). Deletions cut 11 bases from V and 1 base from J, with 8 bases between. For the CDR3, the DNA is TGTGCCGCGCAGGGGAACACCGGGGAGCTGTTTTTT. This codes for CAAQGNTGELFF.

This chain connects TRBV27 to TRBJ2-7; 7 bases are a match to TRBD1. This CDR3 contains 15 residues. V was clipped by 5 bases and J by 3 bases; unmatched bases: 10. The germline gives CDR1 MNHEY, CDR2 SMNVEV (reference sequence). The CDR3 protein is CASSLYGQVRYEQYF. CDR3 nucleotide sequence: TGTGCCAGCAGTCTCTACGGACAGGTCCGCTACGAGCAGTACTTC.

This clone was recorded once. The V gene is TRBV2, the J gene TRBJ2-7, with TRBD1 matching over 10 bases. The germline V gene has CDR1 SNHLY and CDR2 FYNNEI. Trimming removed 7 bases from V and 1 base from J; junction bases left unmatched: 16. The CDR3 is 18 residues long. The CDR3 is CASTFSPGTGAGSYEQYF. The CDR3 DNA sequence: TGTGCCAGCACTTTCAGTCCCGGGACAGGGGCCGGGTCCTACGAGCAGTACTTC.

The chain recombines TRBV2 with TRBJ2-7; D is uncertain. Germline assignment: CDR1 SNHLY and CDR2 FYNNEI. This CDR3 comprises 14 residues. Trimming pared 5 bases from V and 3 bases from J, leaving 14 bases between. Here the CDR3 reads CASSPPEAFYEQYF. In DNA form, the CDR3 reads TGTGCCAGCAGTCCCCCCGAAGCGTTCTACGAGCAGTACTTC.

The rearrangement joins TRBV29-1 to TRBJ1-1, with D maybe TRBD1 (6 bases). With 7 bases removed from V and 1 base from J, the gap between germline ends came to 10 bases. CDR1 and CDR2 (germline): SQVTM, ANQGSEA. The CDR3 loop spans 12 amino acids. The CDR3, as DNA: TGCAGCGCGGACAGCCAGAACACTGAAGCTTTCTTT. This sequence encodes CSADSQNTEAFF.

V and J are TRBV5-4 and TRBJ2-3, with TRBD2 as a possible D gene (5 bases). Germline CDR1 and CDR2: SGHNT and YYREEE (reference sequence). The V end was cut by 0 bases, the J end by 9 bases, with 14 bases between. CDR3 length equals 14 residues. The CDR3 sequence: CASSLDLASTTQYF. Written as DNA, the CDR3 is TGTGCCAGCAGCTTGGATCTAGCCTCAACGACGCAGTATTTT.

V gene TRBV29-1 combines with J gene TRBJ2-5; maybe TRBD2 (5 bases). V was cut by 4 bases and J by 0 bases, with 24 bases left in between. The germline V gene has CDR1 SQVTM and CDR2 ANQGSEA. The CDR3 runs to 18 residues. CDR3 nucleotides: TGCAGCGTTGTTGCCCTTATGGGAGCGGCGCTGTACCAAGAGACCCAGTACTTC. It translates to CSVVALMGAALYQETQYF.